Below, 10 T cell receptor beta chains from the same sample are listed, as sequenced in a study of T and B cells in COVID-19 patients. Each TRB amplification used about 230-550 ng of genomic DNA from blood. TRB rearrangements were amplified by multiplex PCR with BIOMED2 TRB-A/B primers. TCRdb passed the multiplex PCR reads through MiXCR, listing each CDR3 protein once. The sample records more than 9,000 distinct CDR3 sequences, around 30% being singletons. Sequencing was done on a sample of blood. The origin of the receptors is a human donor with active COVID-19.

This clonotype has more than one count but fewer than ten. The V gene is TRBV5-6, the J gene TRBJ1-2; possibly TRBD1 for D (5 bases). V shed 7 bases and J shed 0 bases, with 13 bases lying between them. Per the germline V gene, CDR1 is SGHDT and CDR2 is YYEEEE. This CDR3 spans 14 amino acids. CDR3 in DNA: TGTGCCAGCCGGGCGAGGGGCACTAACTATGGCTACACCTTC. Its protein is CASRARGTNYGYTF.

In nucleotides, the CDR3 is TGCAGTGCTAGTCCCTACTCTGGGGCCAACGTCCTGACTTTC. Amino acid sequence: CSASPYSGANVLTF. V gene TRBV20-1 combines with J gene TRBJ2-6, with D unclear. Germline V gene data show CDR1 as DFQATT and CDR2 as SNEGSKA (reference sequence). The V gene lost 3 bases and the J gene lost 0 bases, with 6 bases spanning the gap. The CDR3 is 14 amino acids.

This clonotype has a handful of counts. The V gene is TRBV6-4, the J gene TRBJ2-2, with D tentatively TRBD2 (5 bases). Germline values: CDR1 MRHNA, CDR2 SNTAGT. CDR3 size: 15 residues. V was clipped by 5 bases and J by 7 bases, with 17 bases between them. The chain's CDR3 is CASSTVEGEGGELFF. CDR3 in DNA: TGTGCCAGCAGTACCGTCGAAGGCGAGGGCGGGGAGCTGTTTTTT.

The chain couples TRBV19 to TRBJ2-7, with a tentative D call TRBD2 (5 bases). V was trimmed by 4 bases and J by 7 bases, leaving 17 bases between them. The CDR3 is 14 residues long. CDR1 and CDR2 (germline): LNHDA, SQIVND (reference sequence). CDR3 in DNA: TGTGCCAGTAGTACGGGCTCCCCCCCGGGGGAGCAGTACTTC. It encodes CASSTGSPPGEQYF.

By proportion, this clonotype is medium-sized. The chain employs TRBV12-3 or TRBV12-4 and TRBJ2-6; no firm D call. V was clipped by 3 bases and J by 2 bases, with 8 bases between them. The CDR3 length is 15 residues. The CDR3 loop reads CASSFGPTGANVLTF. The CDR3 nucleotides read TGTGCCAGCAGTTTCGGGCCTACTGGGGCCAACGTCCTGACTTTC.

The chain uses TRBV5-6 and TRBJ2-7, with D perhaps assigned TRBD1 or TRBD2 (5 bases each). Trimming took off 4 bases at V and 7 bases at J, with 15 bases between the two ends. The CDR3 has 13 amino acids. Germline CDR1 SGHDT, CDR2 YYEEEE. The CDR3: CASSPIGAREQYF. CDR3 bases: TGTGCCAGCAGCCCCATCGGGGCTCGGGAGCAGTACTTC. Full variable domain (rest looked up from reference TRBV5-6 and TRBJ2-7): DAGVTQSPTHLIKTRGQQVTLRCSPKSGHDTVSWYQQALGQGPQFIFQYYEEEERQRGNFPDRFSGHQFPNYSSELNVNALLLGDSALYLCASSPIGAREQYFGPGTRLTVT.

Judged by abundance, this clonotype is medium-sized (0.01 to 0.1%). The chain combines TRBV6-5 with TRBJ2-7, with a tentative D call TRBD2 (6 bases). Trimming removed 2 bases at V and 0 bases at J, with 8 bases between. CDR1 MNHEY and CDR2 SVGAGI come from the germline V gene. This CDR3 region has 14 residues. The CDR3 DNA follows: TGTGCCAGCAGTTACGGGAGGTCCTCCTACGAGCAGTACTTC. Its translation: CASSYGRSSYEQYF.

This clonotype occurred a few times. As DNA, the CDR3 is TGTGCCAGCAGTTTAGGGCAGCCCGGGCAGCCCCAGCATTTT. Translation gives CASSLGQPGQPQHF. V is TRBV12-3 or TRBV12-4 and J is TRBJ1-5; D is unresolved. The CDR3 sequence is 14 residues long. Trimming shortened V by 1 base and J by 7 bases, and 11 bases separated the two germline ends.

V and J are TRBV27 and TRBJ1-4, with a tentative D call TRBD1 (6 bases). Germline CDR1 reads MNHEY; CDR2 reads SMNVEV (reference sequence). Trimming removed 6 bases from V and 3 bases from J, with 11 bases in between. The CDR3 is 14 amino acids. The CDR3 sequence is CASSLGAPNEKLFF. The CDR3 region has the DNA TGTGCCAGCAGCCTGGGGGCACCTAATGAAAAACTGTTTTTT. Complete variable domain (other parts from reference TRBV27 and TRBJ1-4): EAQVTQNPRYLITVTGKKLTVTCSQNMNHEYMSWYRQDPGLGLRQIYYSMNVEVTDKGDVPEGYKVSRKEKRNFPLILESPSPNQTSLYFCASSLGAPNEKLFFGSGTQLSVL.

By its share, this clonotype is medium-sized. This rearrangement joins TRBV30 to TRBJ2-5; D is unresolved. Looked up from germline, CDR1 is GTSNPN and CDR2 is SVGIG (reference sequence). The CDR3 extends over 13 amino acids. V shed 3 bases and J shed 1 base, with 9 bases lying between them. Written as DNA, the CDR3 is TGTGCCTGGAGCAGGACGGTCCAAGAGACCCAGTACTTC. Its translation: CAWSRTVQETQYF.